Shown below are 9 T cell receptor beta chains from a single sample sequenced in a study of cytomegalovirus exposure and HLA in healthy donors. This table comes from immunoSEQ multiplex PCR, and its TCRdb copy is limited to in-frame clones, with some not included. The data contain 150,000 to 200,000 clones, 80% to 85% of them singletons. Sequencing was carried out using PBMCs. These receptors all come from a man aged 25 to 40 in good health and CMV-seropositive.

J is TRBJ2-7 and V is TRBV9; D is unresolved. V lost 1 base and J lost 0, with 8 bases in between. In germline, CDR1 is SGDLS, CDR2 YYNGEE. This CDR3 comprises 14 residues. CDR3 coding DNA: TGTGCCAGCAGCGTAACTCCTAGCTCCTACGAGCAGTACTTC. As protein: CASSVTPSSYEQYF.

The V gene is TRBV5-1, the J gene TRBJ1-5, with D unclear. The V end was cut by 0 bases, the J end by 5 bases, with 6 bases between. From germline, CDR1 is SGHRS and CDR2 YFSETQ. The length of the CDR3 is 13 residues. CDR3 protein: CASSLAGDQPQHF. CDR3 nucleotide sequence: TGCGCCAGCAGCTTGGCAGGCGATCAGCCCCAGCATTTT.

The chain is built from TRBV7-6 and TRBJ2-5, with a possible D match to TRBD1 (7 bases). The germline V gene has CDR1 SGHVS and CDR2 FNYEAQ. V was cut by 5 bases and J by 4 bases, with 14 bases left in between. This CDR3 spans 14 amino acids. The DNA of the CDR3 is TGTGCCAGCAGCGTCAGACAGGGAGGAGAGACCCAGTACTTC. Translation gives CASSVRQGGETQYF.

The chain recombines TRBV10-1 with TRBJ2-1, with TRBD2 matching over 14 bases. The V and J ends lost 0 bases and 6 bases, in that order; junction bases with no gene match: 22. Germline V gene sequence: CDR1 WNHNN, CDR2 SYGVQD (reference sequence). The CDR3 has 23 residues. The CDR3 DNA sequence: TGCGCCAGCAGTGAGTCGATACCGGGTGGACTAGCGGGAGGAGGCCAGGTAGTCAATGAGCAGTTCTTC. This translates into CASSESIPGGLAGGGQVVNEQFF.

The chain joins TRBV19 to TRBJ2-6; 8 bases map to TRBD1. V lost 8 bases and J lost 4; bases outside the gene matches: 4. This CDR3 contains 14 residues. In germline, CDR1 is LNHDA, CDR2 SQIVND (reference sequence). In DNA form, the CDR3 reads TGTGCCAGTCTTCGGACAGGGGGGGCCAACGTCCTGACTTTC. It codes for CASLRTGGANVLTF.

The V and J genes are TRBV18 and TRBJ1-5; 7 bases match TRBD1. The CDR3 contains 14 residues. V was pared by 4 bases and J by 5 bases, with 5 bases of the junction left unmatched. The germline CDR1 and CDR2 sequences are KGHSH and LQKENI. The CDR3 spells CASSLDRVYQPQHF. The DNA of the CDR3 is TGTGCCAGCTCACTTGACAGGGTCTATCAGCCCCAGCATTTT.

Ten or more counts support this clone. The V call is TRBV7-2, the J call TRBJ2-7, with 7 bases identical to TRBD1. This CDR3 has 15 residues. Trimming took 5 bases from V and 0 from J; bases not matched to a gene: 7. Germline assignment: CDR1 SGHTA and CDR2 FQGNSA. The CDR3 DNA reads TGTGCCAGCAGCATGAACGGACAGGCCTCCTACGAGCAGTACTTC. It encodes CASSMNGQASYEQYF.

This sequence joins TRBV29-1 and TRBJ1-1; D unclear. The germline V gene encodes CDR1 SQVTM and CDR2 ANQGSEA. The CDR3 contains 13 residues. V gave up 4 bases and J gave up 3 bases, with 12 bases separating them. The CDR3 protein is CSVVDPGDTEAFF. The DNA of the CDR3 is TGCAGCGTTGTCGACCCGGGAGACACTGAAGCTTTCTTT.

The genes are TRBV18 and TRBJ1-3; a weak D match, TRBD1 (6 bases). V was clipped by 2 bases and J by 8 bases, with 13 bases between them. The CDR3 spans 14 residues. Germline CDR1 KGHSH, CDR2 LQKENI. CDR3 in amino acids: CASSPERGGHTIYF. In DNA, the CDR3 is TGTGCCAGCTCACCAGAGAGAGGGGGACACACCATATATTTT.